The next 10 T cell receptor beta chains were all read from a single sample in a study of cytomegalovirus exposure and HLA in healthy donors. The primer mix had 60 Vbeta and 13 Jbeta primers. Produced via immunoSEQ multiplex PCR; TCRdb's table is partial and in-frame only. The repertoire has about 160,000 clones, 75% to 90% of them found once; the top ten carry 1%. Sequencing used PBMCs. The receptors come from a boy between 2 and 10 years old in good health and CMV-seronegative.

This chain joins TRBV9 and TRBJ2-3; 9 positions agree with TRBD2. V was clipped by 2 bases and J by 2 bases; unmatched bases: 6. This CDR3 spans 16 amino acids. In germline, CDR1 is SGDLS, CDR2 YYNGEE. DNA for the CDR3: TGTGCCAGCAGCGTTAGGGCGGGAGGGATCACAGATACGCAGTATTTT. Protein product: CASSVRAGGITDTQYF.

A note on this clone: Compared with germline, one end of the junction differs, possibly owing to a read error. The rearrangement links TRBV7-9 to TRBJ2-2, with D possibly TRBD1 on 6 matching bases. Germline V lookup: CDR1 SEHNR, CDR2 FQNEAQ (reference sequence). The CDR3 has 15 residues. For the CDR3, the DNA is TGTTCCAGCAGCTCCTCAGGGGAGAACACCGGGGAGCTGTTTTTT. Protein: CSSSSSGENTGELFF.

This chain links TRBV5-5 with TRBJ1-4, with TRBD1 matching 7 bases. The ends lost 2 bases at V and 0 bases at J; junction bases unmatched: 1. Germline loops: CDR1 SGHKS, CDR2 YYEKEE (reference sequence). This CDR3 is 15 amino acids long. Written as DNA, the CDR3 is TGTGCCAGCAGCTTCGGGACAGCAACTAATGAAAAACTGTTTTTT. Translated, it gives CASSFGTATNEKLFF.

J is TRBJ2-7 and V is TRBV2, with 7 bases aligning to TRBD1. Germline V gene lookup returns CDR1 SNHLY and CDR2 FYNNEI. CDR3 length: 13 amino acids. V lost 6 bases to trimming and J lost 5 bases; unmatched junction nucleotides: 7. The CDR3 DNA reads TGTGCCAGCAGCCAGACAGGGTCTCACGAGCAGTACGTC. Translating gives CASSQTGSHEQYV.

The chain has TRBV6-5 and TRBJ1-2, with a weak D call TRBD1 (6 bases). The CDR3 totals 14 residues. CDR1 and CDR2 (germline): MNHEY, SVGAGI. Trimming took 7 bases from V and 0 from J, leaving 12 bases between them. CDR3 nucleotides: TGTGCCAGCAACGGACAGCAAACTAACTATGGCTACACCTTC. The encoded protein is CASNGQQTNYGYTF.

The CDR3 DNA reads TGCGCCAGCAGTCACCCGGGCCAATACGGCAGACTATATGGCTACACCTTC. Translation gives CASSHPGQYGRLYGYTF. This sequence joins TRBV23-1 and TRBJ1-2, with D uncertain. TRBV23-1 is designated an ORF whose function remains uncertain. The CDR3 is made up of 17 amino acids. Trimming removed 3 bases at V and 5 bases at J, with 22 bases between.

The chain couples TRBV6-4 to TRBJ2-3; D remains unclear. Germline V gene lookup returns CDR1 MRHNA and CDR2 SNTAGT. The CDR3 spans 13 residues. V was trimmed by 9 bases and J by 4 bases, leaving 14 bases between them. The CDR3 region is CARQPEPADTQYF. DNA for the CDR3: TGTGCCAGGCAACCCGAACCAGCAGATACGCAGTATTTT.

The gene calls are TRBV5-4 and TRBJ2-1, with 7 nucleotides matching TRBD2. Germline V gene data show CDR1 as SGHNT and CDR2 as YYREEE (reference sequence). The CDR3 consists of 13 residues. Germline trimming cut 4 bases from V and 3 bases from J; bases unmatched to any gene: 1. This chain's CDR3 is CASSGLDYNEQFF. CDR3 coding DNA: TGTGCCAGCAGCGGACTAGACTACAATGAGCAGTTCTTC.

This clone came up a few times. The chain uses TRBV11-2 and TRBJ1-1; no clear D. CDR1 SGHAT and CDR2 FQNNGV come from the germline V gene. Trimming pared 3 bases from V and 5 bases from J, leaving 7 bases between. This CDR3 contains 12 residues. CDR3 loop: CASSFGRTEAFF. In nucleotides, the CDR3 is TGTGCCAGCAGCTTTGGTCGGACTGAAGCTTTCTTT.

The J gene is TRBJ1-5, the V gene TRBV28, with a tentative D call TRBD1 (5 bases). Germline V gives CDR1 MDHEN, CDR2 SYDVKM. Trimming took 2 bases from V and 0 from J, leaving 20 bases between them. The CDR3 length is 19 residues. As DNA, the CDR3 is TGTGCCAGCAGTTTAATCGGGACTGATACGGGTTATAGCAATCAGCCCCAGCATTTT. Its protein is CASSLIGTDTGYSNQPQHF.